This T cell receptor (beta chain) was sequenced during a study of post-analysis software for immune sequencing data. Study-level points and caveats: Controls had lower frequencies than patients of 4 or 5 TRBV segments, which included TRBV5-6, TRBV5-1 and TRBV20-1.

Built from TCR beta cDNA, the libraries had unique molecular identifiers in them. One entry per CDR3 protein results from TCRdb running MiXCR on the PCR reads. The sample includes 700,000 to 800,000 distinct CDR3 sequences, around 27% of them seen just once. The CDR3 is made up of 12 amino acids. The V gene's germline CDR1 is DFQATT and CDR2 SNEGSKA (reference sequence). V gave up 3 bases and J gave up 8 bases, with 11 bases separating them. This clonotype was detected a few times. Its target is not known. The specimen was blood. The source of this sequence is a girl under 18 with multiple sclerosis. The chain joins TRBV20-1 to TRBJ2-1; D is ambiguous. DNA of the CDR3: TGCAGTGCTAGGTCCAGCAGAGATGAGCAGTTCTTC. As protein: CSARSSRDEQFF.